The present T cell receptor beta chain was sequenced within a study of CD8 T cells in ankylosing spondylitis. Study-wide points: Matched ankylosing spondylitis synovial fluid reportedly contained a significantly enriched population of disease-linked clones. Ankylosing spondylitis blood seemed to carry a telltale TCR beta motif made of roughly eight highly homologous variants.

The length of the CDR3 is 14 residues. Trimming took 4 bases from V and 6 from J; bases not matched to a gene: 6. Germline V CDR1 and CDR2: SGHRS, YFSETQ. This clonotype appeared a few times. Antigen specificity is unknown. Each TCR beta library was made by quantitative 5'-RACE that incorporated molecular barcodes. TCRdb itself ran the 5' RACE reads through MiXCR, one entry per CDR3 protein. The sample yields 390,000 or so distinct CDR3 sequences, about 20% seen once. The clonotype was recovered from a male donor with ankylosing spondylitis. The J gene is TRBJ1-2, the V gene TRBV5-1; 10 nucleotides match TRBD1. The sequencing input was blood, either unsorted or a sorted T cell fraction (not recorded which). For the CDR3, the DNA is TGCGCCAGCAGCCGCCTGACAGGGGGCGATGGCTACACCTTC. As protein: CASSRLTGGDGYTF.